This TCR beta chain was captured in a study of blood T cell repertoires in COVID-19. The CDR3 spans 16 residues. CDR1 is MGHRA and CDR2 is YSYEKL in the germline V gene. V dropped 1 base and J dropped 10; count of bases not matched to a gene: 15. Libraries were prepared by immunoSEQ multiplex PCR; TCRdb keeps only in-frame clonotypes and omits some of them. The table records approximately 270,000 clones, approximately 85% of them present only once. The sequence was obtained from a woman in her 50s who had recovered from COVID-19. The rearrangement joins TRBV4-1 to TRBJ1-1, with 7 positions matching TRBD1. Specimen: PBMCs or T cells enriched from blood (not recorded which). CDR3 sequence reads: CASSQVLPGQAGSAFF. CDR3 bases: TGCGCCAGCAGCCAAGTCCTCCCCGGACAGGCGGGATCAGCTTTCTTT.